A selection of T cell receptor beta chains follows, all from one sample in a study of blood T cell repertoires in COVID-19. The protocol was immunoSEQ multiplex PCR, while the TCRdb copy is restricted to in-frame clones and leaves out a portion. This repertoire shows around 310,000 clones, roughly 90% found once; its top ten account for roughly 8.9%. Input material: PBMCs or T cells enriched from blood (not recorded which). These receptors were taken from a woman in her forties who had recovered from COVID-19. The CDR3 runs from the conserved cysteine through the conserved F or W. The order of the fields is J gene, clone size, V gene, D gene, CDR3 protein, CDR3 DNA. The D gene is left open where the match is weak. Clone size is shown for a subset of rows, as once, few, many or a class of expanded clone.

j_gene: TRBJ1-4
abundance: once
v_gene: TRBV19
d_gene: -
CDR3aa: CASSQNLNEKLFF
CDR3nt: TGTGCCAGTAGTCAGAACCTGAATGAAAAACTGTTTTTT

j_gene: TRBJ2-7
abundance: -
v_gene: TRBV18
d_gene: -
CDR3aa: CASSSGQTFLSYEQYF
CDR3nt: TGTGCCAGCTCAAGCGGACAGACGTTTCTCTCCTACGAGCAGTACTTC

j_gene: TRBJ2-1
abundance: few
v_gene: TRBV4-3
d_gene: TRBD2
CDR3aa: CASSESSAGRAYNEQFF
CDR3nt: TGCGCCAGCAGCGAGTCCTCAGCGGGAAGAGCATACAATGAGCAGTTCTTC

j_gene: TRBJ2-1
abundance: -
v_gene: TRBV9
d_gene: TRBD2
CDR3aa: CASSVVDLAGIHNEQFF
CDR3nt: TGTGCCAGCAGCGTAGTGGATCTAGCGGGAATACACAATGAGCAGTTCTTC

j_gene: TRBJ1-4
abundance: -
v_gene: TRBV19
d_gene: -
CDR3aa: CASTPGRGVLFF
CDR3nt: TGTGCCAGTACCCCCGGCAGGGGAGTTCTGTTTTTT

j_gene: TRBJ2-3
abundance: -
v_gene: TRBV15
d_gene: -
CDR3aa: CATSRDRGGGQYF
CDR3nt: TGTGCCACCAGCAGAGATCGGGGAGGTGGGCAGTATTTT

j_gene: TRBJ1-4
abundance: -
v_gene: TRBV5-1
d_gene: TRBD1
CDR3aa: CASTQTGGTTNEKLFF
CDR3nt: TGCGCCAGCACCCAGACAGGGGGCACGACTAATGAAAAACTGTTTTTT

j_gene: TRBJ1-1
abundance: -
v_gene: TRBV29-1
d_gene: -
CDR3aa: CSVVIDINTEAFF
CDR3nt: TGCAGCGTTGTAATCGACATTAACACTGAAGCTTTCTTT

j_gene: TRBJ2-7
abundance: once
v_gene: TRBV9
d_gene: -
CDR3aa: CASSPAYGSWHEQYF
CDR3nt: TGTGCCAGCAGCCCCGCATACGGGTCTTGGCACGAGCAGTACTTC

j_gene: TRBJ2-7
abundance: -
v_gene: TRBV6-5
d_gene: TRBD2
CDR3aa: CASSPTSGPYEQYF
CDR3nt: TGTGCCAGCAGCCCGACTAGCGGCCCCTACGAGCAGTACTTC

j_gene: TRBJ2-2
abundance: -
v_gene: TRBV19
d_gene: TRBD1
CDR3aa: CASSPEGALNTGELFF
CDR3nt: TGTGCCAGTAGTCCCGAGGGGGCCCTGAACACCGGGGAGCTGTTTTTT

j_gene: TRBJ2-3
abundance: -
v_gene: TRBV30
d_gene: TRBD2
CDR3aa: CASPLNAGGSDTQYF
CDR3nt: TGTGCCTCGCCGTTAAATGCGGGGGGCTCAGATACGCAGTATTTT

j_gene: TRBJ2-1
abundance: -
v_gene: TRBV7-8
d_gene: -
CDR3aa: CASSSRRTGAYNEQFF
CDR3nt: TGTGCCAGCAGCTCGCGCCGGACTGGCGCCTACAATGAGCAGTTCTTC

j_gene: TRBJ1-2
abundance: once
v_gene: TRBV19
d_gene: TRBD1
CDR3aa: CASSIGGQGFHGYTF
CDR3nt: TGTGCCAGTAGTATTGGGGGACAGGGTTTTCATGGCTACACCTTC

j_gene: TRBJ2-1
abundance: -
v_gene: TRBV30
d_gene: -
CDR3aa: CAWSARVAEQFF
CDR3nt: TGTGCCTGGAGTGCAAGAGTAGCCGAGCAGTTCTTC

j_gene: TRBJ1-2
abundance: -
v_gene: TRBV3-1/TRBV3-2
d_gene: -
CDR3aa: CASSRQTDLYGYTF
CDR3nt: TGTGCCAGCAGCCGACAGACGGATTTATATGGCTACACCTTC

j_gene: TRBJ2-3
abundance: -
v_gene: TRBV19
d_gene: -
CDR3aa: CASSSRDILSTDTQYF
CDR3nt: TGTGCCAGTAGCTCCCGGGACATTTTGAGCACAGATACGCAGTATTTT

j_gene: TRBJ2-7
abundance: -
v_gene: TRBV18
d_gene: -
CDR3aa: CASSPSGSGEQYF
CDR3nt: TGTGCCAGCTCACCCTCAGGGTCCGGCGAGCAGTACTTC

j_gene: TRBJ2-3
abundance: -
v_gene: TRBV20-1
d_gene: -
CDR3aa: CSASSWESYSDTQYF
CDR3nt: TGCAGTGCCAGTAGCTGGGAGTCCTACTCAGATACGCAGTATTTT

j_gene: TRBJ1-1
abundance: -
v_gene: TRBV29-1
d_gene: -
CDR3aa: CSAARDTEAFF
CDR3nt: TGCAGCGCCGCCCGGGACACTGAAGCTTTCTTT

j_gene: TRBJ2-1
abundance: -
v_gene: TRBV19
d_gene: TRBD2
CDR3aa: CASSIEGSGSNEQFF
CDR3nt: TGTGCCAGTAGTATCGAGGGTAGCGGGAGTAATGAGCAGTTCTTC

j_gene: TRBJ1-3
abundance: -
v_gene: TRBV28
d_gene: -
CDR3aa: CASSSVPSGNTIYF
CDR3nt: TGTGCCAGCAGCTCGGTCCCCTCTGGAAACACCATATATTTT

j_gene: TRBJ2-4
abundance: -
v_gene: TRBV6-2/TRBV6-3
d_gene: TRBD2
CDR3aa: CASSYRRGGQNIQYF
CDR3nt: TGTGCCAGCAGTTACCGGCGGGGGGGCCAAAACATTCAGTACTTC

j_gene: TRBJ1-1
abundance: -
v_gene: TRBV9
d_gene: -
CDR3aa: CASRRTEAFF
CDR3nt: TGTGCCAGCAGGCGCACTGAAGCTTTCTTT

j_gene: TRBJ2-7
abundance: -
v_gene: TRBV7-2
d_gene: TRBD2
CDR3aa: CASSLDSREFYEQYF
CDR3nt: TGTGCCAGCAGCTTAGACTCGCGGGAGTTCTACGAGCAGTACTTC

j_gene: TRBJ1-5
abundance: once
v_gene: TRBV21-1
d_gene: -
CDR3aa: CASSKEGVGNQPQHF
CDR3nt: TGTGCCAGCAGCAAAGAAGGGGTAGGGAATCAGCCCCAGCATTTT

j_gene: TRBJ2-1
abundance: -
v_gene: TRBV5-4
d_gene: TRBD2
CDR3aa: CASSSRSLAGGVFF
CDR3nt: TGTGCCAGCAGCTCTCGGTCACTAGCGGGGGGGGTGTTCTTC

j_gene: TRBJ2-7
abundance: -
v_gene: TRBV27
d_gene: -
CDR3aa: CASQLTGGYEQYF
CDR3nt: TGTGCCAGCCAGCTGACAGGAGGCTACGAGCAGTACTTC

j_gene: TRBJ2-3
abundance: -
v_gene: TRBV7-2
d_gene: TRBD2
CDR3aa: CASNWRSGGTEGDTQYF
CDR3nt: TGTGCCAGCAACTGGCGTTCCGGGGGGACCGAGGGAGATACGCAGTATTTT

j_gene: TRBJ2-1
abundance: -
v_gene: TRBV5-1
d_gene: TRBD2
CDR3aa: CASSSTSGSNEQFF
CDR3nt: TGCGCCAGCAGCTCGACTAGCGGGAGCAATGAGCAGTTCTTC

j_gene: TRBJ2-1
abundance: -
v_gene: TRBV27
d_gene: TRBD2
CDR3aa: CASSPRTSENGEQFF
CDR3nt: TGTGCCAGCAGTCCACGGACTAGCGAGAATGGTGAGCAGTTCTTC

j_gene: TRBJ1-2
abundance: -
v_gene: TRBV7-9
d_gene: TRBD1
CDR3aa: CASSGTGGSYGYTF
CDR3nt: TGTGCCAGCAGCGGGACAGGGGGCAGCTATGGCTACACCTTC

j_gene: TRBJ2-2
abundance: -
v_gene: TRBV7-9
d_gene: -
CDR3aa: CASSLNRDTGELFF
CDR3nt: TGTGCCAGCAGCTTGAACAGGGACACCGGGGAGCTGTTTTTT

j_gene: TRBJ1-1
abundance: few
v_gene: TRBV18
d_gene: -
CDR3aa: CASSPGTTGNTEAFF
CDR3nt: TGTGCCAGCTCACCCGGAACGACAGGGAACACTGAAGCTTTCTTT

j_gene: TRBJ2-1
abundance: -
v_gene: TRBV5-1
d_gene: -
CDR3aa: CASSLDTSSYNEQFF
CDR3nt: TGCGCCAGCAGTCTGGACACGAGCTCCTACAATGAGCAGTTCTTC

j_gene: TRBJ2-5
abundance: -
v_gene: TRBV10-3
d_gene: -
CDR3aa: CAISESQQETQYF
CDR3nt: TGTGCCATCAGTGAGAGCCAACAAGAGACCCAGTACTTC

j_gene: TRBJ2-7
abundance: -
v_gene: TRBV5-1
d_gene: -
CDR3aa: CASSPRSTYEQYF
CDR3nt: TGCGCCAGCAGCCCCCGGTCTACCTACGAGCAGTACTTC

j_gene: TRBJ2-5
abundance: -
v_gene: TRBV6-2/TRBV6-3
d_gene: TRBD2
CDR3aa: CASSYGTSGGSNRGTQYF
CDR3nt: TGTGCCAGCAGTTACGGGACTAGCGGGGGCTCGAACAGGGGGACCCAGTACTTC

j_gene: TRBJ2-3
abundance: -
v_gene: TRBV19
d_gene: -
CDR3aa: CASSTGRFTDTQYF
CDR3nt: TGTGCCAGTAGTACGGGGAGGTTCACAGATACGCAGTATTTT

j_gene: TRBJ2-5
abundance: -
v_gene: TRBV7-2
d_gene: TRBD1
CDR3aa: CASSWGTGEAETQYF
CDR3nt: TGTGCCAGCAGCTGGGGGACAGGGGAGGCGGAGACCCAGTACTTC

j_gene: TRBJ1-1
abundance: once
v_gene: TRBV4-3
d_gene: -
CDR3aa: CASSQTAAEIGTEAFF
CDR3nt: TGCGCCAGCAGCCAAACAGCGGCAGAGATAGGGACTGAAGCTTTCTTT

j_gene: TRBJ2-1
abundance: -
v_gene: TRBV24-1
d_gene: TRBD1
CDR3aa: CATSDPTGARQQFF
CDR3nt: TGTGCCACCAGTGACCCTACAGGGGCCCGCCAGCAGTTCTTC

j_gene: TRBJ1-2
abundance: -
v_gene: TRBV2
d_gene: TRBD1
CDR3aa: CASSTGQGTGVGYGYTF
CDR3nt: TGTGCCAGCAGTACGGGACAGGGGACCGGAGTCGGCTATGGCTACACCTTC

j_gene: TRBJ2-2
abundance: -
v_gene: TRBV29-1
d_gene: TRBD1
CDR3aa: CSVGGTGGTGELFF
CDR3nt: TGCAGCGTTGGTGGGACAGGGGGCACCGGGGAGCTGTTTTTT

j_gene: TRBJ2-7
abundance: -
v_gene: TRBV28
d_gene: TRBD1
CDR3aa: CASSLTGLSYEQYF
CDR3nt: TGTGCCAGCAGTTTGACAGGGTTATCCTACGAGCAGTACTTC

j_gene: TRBJ2-7
abundance: -
v_gene: TRBV27
d_gene: -
CDR3aa: CASSLYGRQGSYEQYF
CDR3nt: TGTGCCAGCAGTTTATATGGTCGGCAGGGATCCTACGAGCAGTACTTC

j_gene: TRBJ2-3
abundance: -
v_gene: TRBV2
d_gene: TRBD2
CDR3aa: CASSERRGGQDTQYF
CDR3nt: TGTGCCAGCAGTGAACGCCGGGGGGGTCAAGATACGCAGTATTTT

j_gene: TRBJ2-1
abundance: -
v_gene: TRBV7-6
d_gene: TRBD2
CDR3aa: CASSYTSGPNEQFF
CDR3nt: TGTGCCAGCAGCTATACTAGCGGGCCCAATGAGCAGTTCTTC

j_gene: TRBJ2-7
abundance: -
v_gene: TRBV5-6
d_gene: TRBD2
CDR3aa: CASSAGGLSYEQYF
CDR3nt: TGTGCCAGCAGTGCGGGAGGCCTCTCCTACGAGCAGTACTTC

j_gene: TRBJ1-2
abundance: -
v_gene: TRBV30
d_gene: TRBD1
CDR3aa: CAWRGQGLSYGYTF
CDR3nt: TGTGCCTGGAGGGGACAGGGATTAAGCTATGGCTACACCTTC